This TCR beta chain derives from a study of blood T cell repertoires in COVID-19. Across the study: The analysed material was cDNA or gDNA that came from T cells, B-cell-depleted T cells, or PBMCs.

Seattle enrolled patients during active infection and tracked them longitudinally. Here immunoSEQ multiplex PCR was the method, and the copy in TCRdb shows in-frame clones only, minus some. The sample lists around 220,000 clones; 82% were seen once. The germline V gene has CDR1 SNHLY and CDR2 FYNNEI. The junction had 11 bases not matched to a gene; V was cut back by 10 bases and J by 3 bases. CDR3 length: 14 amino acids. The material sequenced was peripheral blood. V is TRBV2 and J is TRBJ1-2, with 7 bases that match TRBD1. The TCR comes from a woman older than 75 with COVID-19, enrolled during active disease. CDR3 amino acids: CATTTGPPDYGYTF. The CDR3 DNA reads TGTGCCACTACGACAGGGCCCCCCGACTATGGCTACACCTTC.